A single sample gave rise to the 13 T cell receptor beta chains below, sequenced in a study of patients and donors after allogeneic stem cell transplantation. TCRdb ran MiXCR on the RT-PCR reads and lists one entry per CDR3 protein. Here the sample spans roughly 960,000 distinct CDR3 sequences, roughly 17% being singletons. The sample comprised blood, either unsorted or a sorted T cell fraction (not recorded which). The receptors shown here come from a human donor who was either an allogeneic HSCT recipient or a stem cell or donor lymphocyte infusion donor (not recorded which). It is not recorded whose cells these are; they may come from a transplant donor.

The chain links TRBV6-1 to TRBJ2-7; D is perhaps TRBD2 (5 bases). This CDR3 is 14 amino acids long. Germline values: CDR1 MNHNS, CDR2 SASEGT. Trimming left V 5 bases short and J 9 bases short, with 20 bases between. The CDR3: CASSTGEAPRGQYF. The CDR3 bases are TGTGCCAGCAGTACGGGCGAAGCACCCCGGGGGCAGTACTTC.

This clonotype was observed a few times. The gene calls are TRBV12-3 or TRBV12-4 and TRBJ2-3, with a possible D match to TRBD1 (7 bases). Trimming shortened V by 3 bases and J by 4 bases, and 14 bases separated the two germline ends. This CDR3 has 15 residues. DNA of the CDR3: TGTGCCAGCAGTTTTAGTGGAGGGGGCCCAGATACGCAGTATTTT. Its translation: CASSFSGGGPDTQYF.

This clonotype was counted many times. The rearrangement joins TRBV9 to TRBJ2-7; TRBD2 might be the D (6 bases). This CDR3 has 14 residues. Germline loops: CDR1 SGDLS, CDR2 YYNGEE. Deletions cut 2 bases from V and 5 bases from J, with 14 bases between. The CDR3 region is CASSVFGRADEQYF. The CDR3 DNA is TGTGCCAGCAGCGTTTTCGGGAGAGCGGACGAGCAGTACTTC.

This clonotype was picked up a small number of times. This chain uses TRBV12-3 or TRBV12-4 with TRBJ2-7; TRBD1 is a possible D gene (5 bases). V was pared by 2 bases and J by 1 base, with 9 bases between. The CDR3 contains 14 residues. The CDR3 loop is CASSLQGLSYEQYF. CDR3 in DNA: TGTGCCAGCAGTTTACAGGGTTTGTCCTACGAGCAGTACTTC.

This clonotype was seen only a few times. The chain carries TRBV12-3 or TRBV12-4 and TRBJ2-4; D unresolved. V shed 3 bases and J shed 8 bases, with 5 bases lying between them. The CDR3 has 11 residues. The CDR3 protein is CASSFGDIQYF. DNA of the CDR3: TGTGCCAGCAGTTTTGGAGACATTCAGTACTTC.

This clonotype was counted only a few times. Here the CDR3 reads CATSRADLEAFF. Here the CDR3 DNA reads TGTGCCACCAGCAGAGCTGACCTTGAAGCTTTCTTT. This chain joins TRBV15 and TRBJ1-1; the D is unclear. Trimming took 1 base from V and 7 from J, leaving 7 bases between them. The CDR3 length is 12 residues. Looked up from germline, CDR1 is LNHNV and CDR2 is YYDKDF (reference sequence).

This clonotype was picked up a small number of times. The rearrangement links TRBV27 to TRBJ2-7; possibly TRBD1 for D (6 bases). The CDR3 totals 17 residues. The V end lost 5 bases, the J end lost 1 base, and 21 bases lay between the germline ends. Germline assignment: CDR1 MNHEY and CDR2 SMNVEV (reference sequence). In nucleotides, the CDR3 is TGTGCCAGCAGTCAAACCTTTCAGGGGCGCGCATCCTACGAGCAGTACTTC. This codes for CASSQTFQGRASYEQYF.

The chain joins TRBV9 to TRBJ2-3, with D hard to call. CDR3 size: 12 residues. Germline V gene lookup returns CDR1 SGDLS and CDR2 YYNGEE. Trimming removed 0 bases at V and 4 bases at J, with 3 bases between. For the CDR3, the DNA is TGTGCCAGCAGCGTAGTGTCAGATACGCAGTATTTT. Protein: CASSVVSDTQYF. The variable domain in full, with the rest retrieved from reference TRBV9 and TRBJ2-3, is DSGVTQTPKHLITATGQRVTLRCSPRSGDLSVYWYQQSLDQGLQFLIQYYNGEERAKGNILERFSAQQFPDLHSELNLSSLELGDSALYFCASSVVSDTQYFGPGTRLTVL.

This clonotype was seen more than once but under ten times. The chain employs TRBV3-1 and TRBJ2-7; the D is unclear. The CDR3 is made up of 14 amino acids. Germline CDR1 LGHDT, CDR2 YNNKEL (reference sequence). V lost 1 base to trimming and J lost 2 bases, with 9 bases between them. CDR3 in amino acids: CASSQVKKAYEQYF. In nucleotides, the CDR3 is TGTGCCAGCAGCCAAGTGAAGAAAGCCTACGAGCAGTACTTC.

The chain combines TRBV6-5 with TRBJ1-2, with D perhaps matching TRBD1 (5 bases). Germline V gives CDR1 MNHEY, CDR2 SVGAGI. Trimming pared 0 bases from V and 4 bases from J, leaving 21 bases between. The CDR3 length is 18 residues. CDR3 DNA: TGTGCCAGCAGTTACTCCCAGACTGGGGGTGGAGGTGGCTATGGCTACACCTTC. The encoded protein is CASSYSQTGGGGGYGYTF.

This clonotype was seen ten or more times. The J gene is TRBJ2-3, the V gene TRBV6-5; D gene uncertain. In germline, CDR1 is MNHEY, CDR2 SVGAGI. This CDR3 has 12 amino acids. V was pared by 10 bases and J by 0 bases, with 8 bases between. CDR3 sequence (DNA): TGTGCCACCGGTGGGAGCACAGATACGCAGTATTTT. Translating it yields CATGGSTDTQYF.

This rearrangement joins TRBV14 to TRBJ2-1; no definite D call. Germline CDR1 and CDR2: SGHDN and FVKESK. The V and J ends lost 4 bases and 8 bases respectively, with 6 bases between them. There are 11 residues in the CDR3. The CDR3 sequence: CASSRSDEQFF. CDR3 in DNA: TGTGCCAGCAGCCGCTCGGATGAGCAGTTCTTC.

This clonotype has only a few counts. The chain recombines TRBV25-1 with TRBJ2-4; a weak D match, TRBD2 (7 bases). CDR3 length: 14 amino acids. Trimming pared 6 bases from V and 7 bases from J, leaving 16 bases between. The germline V gene has CDR1 MGHDK and CDR2 SYGVNS. The CDR3 coding sequence is TGTGCCAGCAGCAGGGGAGGGGCCGAGAACATTCAGTACTTC. Encoded protein: CASSRGGAENIQYF.